Below, 8 T cell receptor beta chains from the same sample are listed, as sequenced in a study of cytomegalovirus exposure and HLA in healthy donors. The PCR employed 60 Vbeta primers together with 13 Jbeta primers. Clones were read by immunoSEQ multiplex PCR, and TCRdb kept only the in-frame ones, dropping some. Seen here are 60,000 to 75,000 clones, approximately 92% observed once, and the top ten hold 9.5% to 13%. The sample consisted of PBMCs. The origin of the receptors is a woman aged 30 to 39 in good health and CMV-seropositive.

The rearrangement uses TRBV5-1 and TRBJ2-1; 9 nucleotides align to TRBD2. Per germline, CDR1 SGHRS and CDR2 YFSETQ. After removal of 0 bases from V and 7 bases from J, the junction contained 8 bases not matched to a gene. The CDR3 totals 16 residues. The CDR3 loop reads CASSLVASGTWNEQFF. CDR3 DNA: TGCGCCAGCAGCTTGGTGGCTAGCGGGACGTGGAATGAGCAGTTCTTC. Full variable domain (remainder filled in from reference TRBV5-1 and TRBJ2-1): KAGVTQTPRYLIKTRGQQVTLSCSPISGHRSVSWYQQTPGQGLQFLFEYFSETQRNKGNFPGRFSGRQFSNSRSEMNVSTLELGDSALYLCASSLVASGTWNEQFFGPGTRLTVL.

The chain joins TRBV29-1 to TRBJ2-7; no clear D. Germline V gene data show CDR1 as SQVTM and CDR2 as ANQGSEA. V lost 7 bases, J lost 0 bases, and 13 bases lay in between. This CDR3 comprises 13 residues. The CDR3 DNA sequence: TGCAGCGGCCTTTCAGTAAGCTCCTACGAGCAGTACTTC. It codes for CSGLSVSSYEQYF.

The table lists this clone with a count of one. J is TRBJ2-7 and V is TRBV18; D gene unclear. From germline, CDR1 is KGHSH and CDR2 LQKENI. The CDR3 totals 14 residues. V shed 1 base and J shed 0 bases, with 7 bases lying between them. The CDR3 loop reads CASSPRASSYEQYF. Here the CDR3 DNA reads TGTGCCAGCTCACCACGGGCCTCCTCCTACGAGCAGTACTTC.

This clone was detected only once. V usage is TRBV6-1 and J usage is TRBJ1-5; D remains unclear. The V end lost 1 base, the J end lost 6 bases, and 7 bases lay between the germline ends. Germline V gene lookup returns CDR1 MNHNS and CDR2 SASEGT. The CDR3 is 13 amino acids. CDR3 residues: CASSEVVVQPQHF. The CDR3 DNA reads as TGTGCCAGCAGTGAAGTGGTAGTTCAGCCCCAGCATTTT.

The chain recombines TRBV7-8 with TRBJ2-7; 7 bases agree with TRBD1. Trimming took 5 bases from V and 4 from J; bases not matched to a gene: 11. Germline CDR1 is SGHVS and CDR2 is FQNEAQ. This CDR3 spans 15 amino acids. The CDR3 bases are TGTGCCAGCAGCCGGACAGGCCACCTTGGATACGAGCAGTACTTC. It is translated as CASSRTGHLGYEQYF. Combining the CDR3 with reference TRBV7-8 and TRBJ2-7 gives the whole variable domain GAGVSQSPRYKVAKRGQDVALRCDPISGHVSLFWYQQALGQGPEFLTYFQNEAQLDKSGLPSDRFFAERPEGSVSTLKIQRTQQEDSAVYLCASSRTGHLGYEQYFGPGTRLTVT.

The chain uses TRBV6-1 and TRBJ1-2; D is undetermined. Germline V gene data show CDR1 as MNHNS and CDR2 as SASEGT. The length of the CDR3 is 13 residues. V lost 4 bases, J lost 2 bases, and 8 bases lay in between. The CDR3 loop is CASSAGRNYGYTF. The CDR3 region has the DNA TGTGCCAGCAGTGCAGGAAGGAACTATGGCTACACCTTC.

V gene TRBV15 combines with J gene TRBJ2-6; TRBD2 might be the D (6 bases). The CDR3 is made up of 18 amino acids. The germline V gene encodes CDR1 LNHNV and CDR2 YYDKDF (reference sequence). The ends were cut back, 5 bases at V and 0 bases at J, with 17 bases in the middle. CDR3 nucleotide sequence: TGTGCCACCAGCCGCGGAGGGCTGTGGAGCTCTGGGGCCAACGTCCTGACTTTC. The encoded protein is CATSRGGLWSSGANVLTF.

CDR3 residues: CASSPPRWENWAGELFF. The CDR3 nucleotides are TGTGCCAGCAGCCCGCCGCGGTGGGAGAACTGGGCCGGGGAGCTGTTTTTT. The V gene is TRBV7-9, the J gene TRBJ2-2, with a weak D call TRBD2 (5 bases). Trimming removed 5 bases at V and 6 bases at J, with 22 bases between. The CDR3 length is 17 residues. Germline CDR1 reads SEHNR; CDR2 reads FQNEAQ (reference sequence).